One sample yielded the 14 T cell receptor beta chains listed below, sequenced in a study of blood T cell repertoires in COVID-19. Method: immunoSEQ multiplex PCR; TCRdb's copy keeps in-frame clones and lacks some. The sample consists of 250,000 or so clones, 65% to 90% of them appearing once. Sequencing used peripheral blood. These receptors all stem from a man aged 35 to 55 who had recovered from COVID-19.

The CDR3 nucleotides read TGCGCCAGCAGCCAAGATATAAACGGGTTGAACACTGAAGCTTTCTTT. Its translation is CASSQDINGLNTEAFF. This rearrangement joins TRBV4-3 to TRBJ1-1; unclear D gene. This CDR3 has 16 residues. Trimming pared 0 bases from V and 0 bases from J, leaving 11 bases between. Germline lookup yields CDR1 LGHNA and CDR2 YSLEER.

Written as DNA, the CDR3 is TGCGCCAGCAGCCAATACCCCGGGACTAGTCTAATTAATGAGCAGTTCTTC. Amino acids: CASSQYPGTSLINEQFF. V gene TRBV4-1 combines with J gene TRBJ2-1; 8 bases line up with TRBD2. The CDR3 is 17 residues long. Germline V gene data show CDR1 as MGHRA and CDR2 as YSYEKL. V dropped 2 bases and J dropped 7; count of bases not matched to a gene: 13.

The CDR3 sequence is CASSLSSPRYEKLFF. CDR3 bases: TGTGCCAGCAGTTTATCGTCCCCACGGTACGAAAAACTGTTTTTT. The V and J genes are TRBV27 and TRBJ1-4; no reliable D call. The CDR3 has 15 residues. The V end lost 0 bases, the J end lost 8 bases, and 13 bases lay between the germline ends. CDR1 is MNHEY and CDR2 is SMNVEV in the germline V gene (reference sequence).

This sequence joins TRBV19 and TRBJ2-2, with 8 bases identical to TRBD2. The germline CDR1 and CDR2 sequences are LNHDA and SQIVND (reference sequence). Germline trimming cut 7 bases from V and 0 bases from J; bases unmatched to any gene: 4. This CDR3 is 15 amino acids long. For the CDR3, the DNA is TGTGCCAGTAAAAGCGGGAGAACGAACACCGGGGAGCTGTTTTTT. This gives the protein CASKSGRTNTGELFF.

The chain combines TRBV9 with TRBJ2-1; D perhaps matches TRBD2 (5 bases). The CDR3 has 12 amino acids. The V end lost 0 bases, the J end lost 14 bases, and 12 bases lay between the germline ends. CDR1 and CDR2 (germline): SGDLS, YYNGEE. Here the CDR3 DNA reads TGTGCCAGCAGCGTAGGGGAGACCGAGGAGTTCTTC. Translated: CASSVGETEEFF.

The gene calls are TRBV12-3 or TRBV12-4 and TRBJ1-2, with 9 bases matching TRBD1. With V trimmed by 4 bases and J by 3 bases, 0 bases remained unmatched. This CDR3 contains 13 residues. The CDR3 region has the DNA TGTGCCAGCAGTTGGACAGGGGACTATGGCTACACCTTC. Protein sequence: CASSWTGDYGYTF.

Only a few counts were recorded for this clone. The chain has TRBV19 and TRBJ1-1; TRBD1 might be the D (6 bases). Between the trimmed V and J ends, which lost 6 bases and 4 bases, there was a span of 15 bases. CDR3 length: 14 amino acids. Germline loops: CDR1 LNHDA, CDR2 SQIVND (reference sequence). The CDR3: CASRGGGAVTEAFF. The CDR3 nucleotides read TGTGCCAGTAGGGGCGGGGGCGCGGTCACTGAAGCTTTCTTT.

The chain couples TRBV29-1 to TRBJ1-1, with 12 bases identical to TRBD1. This CDR3 is built from 14 residues. Germline V lookup: CDR1 SQVTM, CDR2 ANQGSEA. V gave up 6 bases and J gave up 0 bases; unmatched junction bases: 2. The CDR3 region is CSVGTGGMNTEAFF. CDR3 DNA sequence: TGCAGCGTGGGGACAGGGGGCATGAACACTGAAGCTTTCTTT.

This chain uses TRBV19 with TRBJ1-6; D is unresolved. The CDR3 spans 14 residues. V was shortened by 3 bases and J by 8 bases, with 11 bases between the two germline ends. Germline CDR1 LNHDA, CDR2 SQIVND (reference sequence). In DNA, the CDR3 is TGTGCCAGTAGTATTAGTCAAGGAGATTCACCCCTCCACTTT. This gives the protein CASSISQGDSPLHF.

This clone was counted only a few times. The chain carries TRBV5-1 and TRBJ2-1; 7 bases fit TRBD1. Germline CDR1 SGHRS, CDR2 YFSETQ. CDR3 length: 13 amino acids. The J segment lost 8 bases and the V segment lost 4 bases, leaving 6 bases of the junction unmatched. The chain's CDR3 is CASSPGGLDEQFF. DNA for the CDR3: TGCGCCAGCAGCCCAGGGGGTTTAGATGAGCAGTTCTTC.

The rearrangement joins TRBV7-2 to TRBJ2-4; TRBD2 is a possible D gene (6 bases). The germline CDR1 and CDR2 sequences are SGHTA and FQGNSA. The length of the CDR3 is 15 residues. Trimming took 5 bases from V and 8 from J, leaving 19 bases between them. CDR3 region: CASSRGTNWEDIQYF. For the CDR3, the DNA is TGTGCCAGCAGCCGGGGGACCAACTGGGAAGACATTCAGTACTTC.

This clone has just a few counts. This chain connects TRBV6-6 to TRBJ2-5; D is undetermined. Trimming removed 2 bases from V and 4 bases from J, with 5 bases in between. The CDR3 is 12 amino acids. The germline V gene has CDR1 MNHNY and CDR2 SVGAGI (reference sequence). As DNA, the CDR3 is TGTGCCAGCAGTTACCTCAGAGAGACCCAGTACTTC. This sequence encodes CASSYLRETQYF.

J is TRBJ1-6 and V is TRBV5-6, with TRBD1 matching over 8 bases. J lost 9 bases, V lost 5 bases, and 7 bases had no gene match. This CDR3 region has 14 residues. CDR1 SGHDT and CDR2 YYEEEE come from the germline V gene. The CDR3 coding sequence is TGTGCCAGCAGACGGACAGGGAGGGGTTCACCCCTCCACTTT. It yields the protein CASRRTGRGSPLHF.

V is TRBV19 and J is TRBJ1-2; D gene ambiguous. The CDR3 length is 14 residues. V shed 7 bases and J shed 8 bases, with 20 bases lying between them. Germline V gene data show CDR1 as LNHDA and CDR2 as SQIVND (reference sequence). CDR3 protein: CASNPGQTRGGYTF. The CDR3 DNA reads TGTGCCAGTAACCCGGGTCAAACCCGAGGGGGCTACACCTTC. Supplemented by reference TRBV19 and TRBJ1-2, the full variable domain reads DGGITQSPKYLFRKEGQNVTLSCEQNLNHDAMYWYRQDPGQGLRLIYYSQIVNDFQKGDIAEGYSVSREKKESFPLTVTSAQKNPTAFYLCASNPGQTRGGYTFGSGTRLTVV.